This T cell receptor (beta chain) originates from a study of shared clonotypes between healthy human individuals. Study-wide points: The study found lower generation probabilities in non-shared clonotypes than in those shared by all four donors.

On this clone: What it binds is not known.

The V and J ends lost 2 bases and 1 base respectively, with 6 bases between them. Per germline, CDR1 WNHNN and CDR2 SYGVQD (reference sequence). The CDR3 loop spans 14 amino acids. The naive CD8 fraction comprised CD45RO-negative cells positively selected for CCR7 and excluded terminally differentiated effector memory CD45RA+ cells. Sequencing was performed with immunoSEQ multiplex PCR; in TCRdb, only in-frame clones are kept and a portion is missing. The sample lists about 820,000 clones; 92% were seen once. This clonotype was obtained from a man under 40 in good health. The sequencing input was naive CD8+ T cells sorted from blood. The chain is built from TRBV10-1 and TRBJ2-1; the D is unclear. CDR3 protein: CASSEENSYNEQFF. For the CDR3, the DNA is TGCGCCAGCAGTGAGGAGAATTCCTACAATGAGCAGTTCTTC.